The present entry profiles one T cell receptor beta chain with its context. What it recognizes is unknown. Use of 60 Vbeta and 13 Jbeta primers characterized the PCR. Under the authors' procedure: In a later analysis, of tens of millions of unique beta chains, roughly 10 million appeared in at least two donors. Generated by immunoSEQ multiplex PCR, the TCRdb table keeps only in-frame clones and is missing some. The V and J calls and clone size were taken over from that table, and D and trimming were inferred from the DNA. The table records a few hundred thousand clones, roughly 80% of them present only once. The sample comes from a study of cytomegalovirus exposure and HLA in healthy donors. Whole-study results and caveats: Because they were indistinguishable, some V segments, including TRBV6-2 and TRBV6-3, were excluded. V- and J-gene trimming in TCR beta was tied to a missense DCLRE1C variant by an analysis performed later. The authors later found TCR association rates varying by HLA locus, with DRB1 most and HLA-C fewest.

Germline V gives CDR1 LGHNA, CDR2 YNFKEQ. The CDR3 is 17 residues long. V gave up 0 bases and J gave up 0 bases, with 15 bases separating them. Sequencing was carried out using PBMCs. The chain joins TRBV4-2 to TRBJ2-7; D is possibly TRBD1 (6 bases). The sequence was collected from a man younger than 45 in good health and CMV-seronegative. CDR3 DNA sequence: TGTGCCAGCAGCCAAGATTCATTATCAGGGGTCTCCTACGAGCAGTACTTC. Translation: CASSQDSLSGVSYEQYF.